Listed here are 23 T cell receptor beta chains from one sample, sequenced in a study of T cell repertoires in cytomegalovirus infection. MiXCR was run by TCRdb on the reads, yielding one entry per CDR3 protein. The repertoire holds 750,000 to 950,000 distinct CDR3 sequences, with 25% to 35% as singletons. For these receptors, no antigen is known. This specimen was cultured CD8+ T cells from PBMCs, taken from culture after CMV antigen stimulation. The receptor source for this set is a human donor in good health (CMV status not recorded). Some clones in this sample may be carry-over from other donors' samples.

Many counts were recorded for this clonotype. V gene TRBV7-8 combines with J gene TRBJ2-6; D unresolved. The CDR3 spans 15 residues. V lost 5 bases to trimming and J lost 2 bases, with 10 bases between them. The germline gives CDR1 SGHVS, CDR2 FQNEAQ. The CDR3 region is CASSLTMTGANVLTF. CDR3 nucleotide sequence: TGTGCCAGCAGCCTTACGATGACTGGGGCCAACGTCCTGACTTTC.

This clonotype has more than one count but fewer than ten. The chain has TRBV29-1 and TRBJ2-1; D is perhaps TRBD1 (6 bases). CDR1 and CDR2 (germline): SQVTM, ANQGSEA. The ends were cut back, 1 base at V and 0 bases at J, with 10 bases in the middle. The CDR3 covers 15 residues. CDR3 amino acids: CSVEVRGGSYNEQFF. CDR3 nucleotide sequence: TGCAGCGTTGAAGTGAGAGGGGGCTCCTACAATGAGCAGTTCTTC.

This clonotype has more than one count but fewer than ten. The genes are TRBV27 and TRBJ2-7; the D is unclear. The germline V gene has CDR1 MNHEY and CDR2 SMNVEV (reference sequence). Between the trimmed V and J ends, which lost 3 bases and 0 bases, there was a span of 21 bases. This CDR3 has 18 residues. Here the CDR3 DNA reads TGTGCCAGCAGTTTCTTCCCCCCCGAGACGTCGAGCTCCTACGAGCAGTACTTC. Its protein product is CASSFFPPETSSSYEQYF.

V and J are TRBV11-2 and TRBJ1-2; tentative D call: TRBD1 (5 bases). CDR1 SGHAT and CDR2 FQNNGV come from the germline V gene. The CDR3 is made up of 13 amino acids. The V gene lost 8 bases and the J gene lost 6 bases, with 16 bases spanning the gap. The CDR3: CASGTLTRDGYTF. The DNA for the CDR3 is TGTGCCAGCGGGACCCTAACCCGGGATGGCTACACCTTC.

This chain uses TRBV27 with TRBJ2-2; D call uncertain. The CDR3 spans 15 residues. Germline assignment: CDR1 MNHEY and CDR2 SMNVEV (reference sequence). The V end was cut by 6 bases, the J end by 0 bases, with 11 bases between. CDR3: CASSLTLPNTGELFF. CDR3 in DNA: TGTGCCAGCAGCCTAACACTCCCGAACACCGGGGAGCTGTTTTTT.

The chain combines TRBV15 with TRBJ2-3, with 10 bases lining up with TRBD1. V shed 2 bases, J shed 0 bases, and the junction held 8 bases outside the gene matches. The V gene's germline CDR1 is LNHNV and CDR2 YYDKDF (reference sequence). This CDR3 is built from 18 residues. The CDR3 DNA reads as TGTGCCACCAGCAGATCAAGGACAGGGGGAGGGAGCACAGATACGCAGTATTTT. This gives the protein CATSRSRTGGGSTDTQYF.

This chain connects TRBV12-5 to TRBJ1-2; D gene unclear. The germline V and J ends were trimmed by 0 bases and 8 bases, with 16 bases remaining between them. The CDR3 extends over 15 amino acids. Germline CDR1 and CDR2: LGHNT and FRNRAP. DNA of the CDR3: TGTGCTAGTGGTTTGGTACTAGGTGGGGAAGAGGGCTACACCTTC. It specifies CASGLVLGGEEGYTF.

The gene calls are TRBV9 and TRBJ2-1; 10 bases agree with TRBD2. There are 17 residues in the CDR3. V trimming: 0 bases; J trimming: 7 bases; junction bases outside the gene matches: 10. Germline lookup yields CDR1 SGDLS and CDR2 YYNGEE. The DNA of the CDR3 is TGTGCCAGCAGCGTAGGAGGAGTAGCGGGGGGTTGGAATGAGCAGTTCTTC. Protein: CASSVGGVAGGWNEQFF.

This clonotype came up a few times. The chain joins TRBV10-3 to TRBJ2-7, with D possibly matching TRBD1 (7 bases). Trimming pared 5 bases from V and 0 bases from J, leaving 11 bases between. Per germline, CDR1 ENHRY and CDR2 SYGVKD. There are 14 residues in the CDR3. CDR3 amino acids: CAISPGGSSYEQYV. The CDR3 nucleotides are TGTGCCATCAGTCCAGGGGGGAGCTCCTACGAGCAGTACGTC.

This clonotype was seen a few times. This chain uses TRBV6-8 with TRBJ2-5, with TRBD2 identical over 10 bases. From germline, CDR1 is MNHGY and CDR2 SAAAGT. The CDR3 spans 15 residues. V trimming: 7 bases; J trimming: 3 bases; junction bases outside the gene matches: 8. The CDR3 region has the DNA TGTGCCAGCACTAACGGGACTAGCGTAAAAGAGACCCAGTACTTC. This translates into CASTNGTSVKETQYF.

The rearrangement links TRBV29-1 to TRBJ2-5, with 10 bases aligning to TRBD2. There are 16 residues in the CDR3. Germline-derived CDR1 and CDR2 are SQVTM and ANQGSEA. The junction had 5 bases not matched to a gene; V was cut back by 1 base and J by 0 bases. The CDR3 reads CSVEGLLAGNQETQYF. The CDR3 nucleotides are TGCAGCGTTGAAGGGTTACTAGCGGGAAACCAAGAGACCCAGTACTTC. Based on the CDR3 plus reference TRBV29-1 and TRBJ2-5, the full variable domain is SAVISQKPSRDICQRGTSLTIQCQVDSQVTMMFWYRQQPGQSLTLIATANQGSEATYESGFVIDKFPISRPNLTFSTLTVSNMSPEDSSIYLCSVEGLLAGNQETQYFGPGTRLLVL.

This clonotype is a singleton in its sample. V gene TRBV13 combines with J gene TRBJ2-1, with TRBD1 identical over 7 bases. Germline CDR1 PRHDT, CDR2 FYEKMQ (reference sequence). V lost 5 bases to trimming and J lost 9 bases; unmatched junction nucleotides: 16. The CDR3 has 16 amino acids. Written as DNA, the CDR3 is TGTGCCAGCAGCGTTTCCACAGGGGCCCAAAGCGCTGAGCAGTTCTTC. This gives the protein CASSVSTGAQSAEQFF.

This clonotype was counted ten times or more. The chain joins TRBV25-1 to TRBJ2-7, with TRBD1 as a possible D gene (6 bases). V lost 3 bases to trimming and J lost 4 bases, with 13 bases between them. The CDR3 totals 14 residues. Germline V gives CDR1 MGHDK, CDR2 SYGVNS. This CDR3 reads CASSDRDTQYEQYF. CDR3 coding DNA: TGTGCCAGCAGTGACCGGGACACCCAATACGAGCAGTACTTC.

V and J are TRBV9 and TRBJ2-3; perhaps TRBD2 as D (6 bases). Trimming removed 3 bases at V and 4 bases at J, with 12 bases between. CDR3 size: 14 residues. The germline V gene has CDR1 SGDLS and CDR2 YYNGEE. The CDR3 DNA follows: TGTGCCAGCAGCGATAGCGGTGGTCCAGATACGCAGTATTTT. Translation: CASSDSGGPDTQYF.

The chain couples TRBV12-5 to TRBJ1-2; D is possibly TRBD1 (5 bases). V was cut by 6 bases and J by 4 bases, with 12 bases left in between. Germline V gene lookup returns CDR1 LGHNT and CDR2 FRNRAP. CDR3 size: 13 residues. The CDR3 is CASGTTDFYGYTF. CDR3 DNA sequence: TGTGCTAGTGGCACGACAGATTTCTATGGCTACACCTTC.

The chain joins TRBV6-5 to TRBJ2-1; TRBD1 might be the D (6 bases). Per germline, CDR1 MNHEY and CDR2 SVGAGI. Between the trimmed V and J ends, which lost 2 bases and 3 bases, there was a span of 11 bases. There are 15 residues in the CDR3. The CDR3 sequence is CASSYGRTDYNEQFF. CDR3 DNA sequence: TGTGCCAGCAGTTACGGAAGGACAGACTACAATGAGCAGTTCTTC.

This sequence joins TRBV19 and TRBJ2-7; 11 bases match TRBD1. Trimming at V came to 6 bases and at J to 5 bases, leaving 6 bases not matched to a gene. This CDR3 contains 14 residues. Germline CDR1 and CDR2: LNHDA and SQIVND (reference sequence). The CDR3 sequence: CASSPGQGVHEQYF. As DNA, the CDR3 is TGTGCCAGTAGCCCGGGACAGGGGGTCCACGAGCAGTACTTC.

This chain links TRBV29-1 with TRBJ2-5; possible D gene TRBD1, 5 bases. Per the germline V gene, CDR1 is SQVTM and CDR2 is ANQGSEA. The CDR3 is made up of 12 amino acids. V gave up 7 bases and J gave up 2 bases, with 11 bases separating them. The CDR3 DNA reads TGCAGCGGGTTGGGGCCTCAAGAGACCCAGTACTTC. Protein sequence: CSGLGPQETQYF.

This clonotype was seen more than once but under ten times. The chain recombines TRBV12-3 or TRBV12-4 with TRBJ2-7; TRBD1 matches at 7 bases. This CDR3 comprises 15 residues. Trimming took 6 bases from V and 2 from J; bases not matched to a gene: 10. The chain's CDR3 is CASSPMTGSTYEQYF. As DNA, the CDR3 is TGTGCCAGCAGCCCCATGACAGGGTCAACCTACGAGCAGTACTTC.

This chain joins TRBV2 and TRBJ2-5; the match to TRBD1 covers 7 bases. The CDR3 extends over 14 amino acids. Germline V CDR1 and CDR2: SNHLY, FYNNEI. Trimming cost V 8 bases and J 2 bases; bases outside gene matches: 8. CDR3 DNA: TGTGCCAGCCGCACCAGGGGGAGTCAAGAGACCCAGTACTTC. Residues: CASRTRGSQETQYF.

J is TRBJ2-7 and V is TRBV28; TRBD2 aligns across 11 bases. J was trimmed by 4 bases and V by 5 bases; bases with no gene match: 4. CDR3 length equals 14 residues. Germline-derived CDR1 and CDR2 are MDHEN and SYDVKM. CDR3 loop: CASSVSGGVYEQYV. CDR3 DNA sequence: TGTGCCAGCAGTGTTAGCGGGGGGGTATACGAGCAGTACGTC.

This clonotype has a handful of counts. This chain connects TRBV18 to TRBJ2-1; D may be TRBD1 (5 bases). The CDR3 spans 12 residues. The germline V and J ends were trimmed by 1 base and 10 bases, with 8 bases remaining between them. CDR1 and CDR2 from the germline V gene are KGHSH and LQKENI. The CDR3 region has the DNA TGTGCCAGCTCACCACGAAGGGGCGAGCAGTTCTTC. It is translated as CASSPRRGEQFF. The full variable domain, with the rest looked up from reference TRBV18 and TRBJ2-1, is NAGVMQNPRHLVRRRGQEARLRCSPMKGHSHVYWYRQLPEEGLKFMVYLQKENIIDESGMPKERFSAEFPKEGPSILRIQQVVRGDSAAYFCASSPRRGEQFFGPGTRLTVL.

V and J are TRBV5-1 and TRBJ2-2, with D unclear. V gave up 2 bases and J gave up 0 bases, with 11 bases separating them. Germline assignment: CDR1 SGHRS and CDR2 YFSETQ. The CDR3 length is 16 residues. The CDR3 sequence is CASSFPSKANTGELFF. The CDR3 DNA is TGCGCCAGCAGCTTCCCCTCGAAAGCGAACACCGGGGAGCTGTTTTTT.